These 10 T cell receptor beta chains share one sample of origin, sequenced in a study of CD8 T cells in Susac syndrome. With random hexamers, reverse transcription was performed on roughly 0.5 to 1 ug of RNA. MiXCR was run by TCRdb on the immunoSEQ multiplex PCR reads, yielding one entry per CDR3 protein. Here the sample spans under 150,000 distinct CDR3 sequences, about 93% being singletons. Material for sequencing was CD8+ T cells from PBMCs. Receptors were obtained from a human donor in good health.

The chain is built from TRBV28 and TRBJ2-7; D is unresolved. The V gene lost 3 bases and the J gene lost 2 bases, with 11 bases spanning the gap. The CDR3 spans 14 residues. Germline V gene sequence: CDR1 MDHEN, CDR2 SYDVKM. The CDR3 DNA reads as TGTGCCAGCAGTTTTGGGCCCCGAACCTACGAGCAGTACTTC. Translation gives CASSFGPRTYEQYF.

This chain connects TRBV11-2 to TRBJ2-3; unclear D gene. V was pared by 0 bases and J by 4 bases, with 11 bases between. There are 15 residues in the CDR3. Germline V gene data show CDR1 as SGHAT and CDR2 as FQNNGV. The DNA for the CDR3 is TGTGCCAGCAGCTTAGAGGCCCCGAATTCAGATACGCAGTATTTT. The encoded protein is CASSLEAPNSDTQYF.

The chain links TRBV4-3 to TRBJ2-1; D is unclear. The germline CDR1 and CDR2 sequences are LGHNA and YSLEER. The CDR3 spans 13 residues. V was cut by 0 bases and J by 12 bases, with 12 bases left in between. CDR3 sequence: CASSQDKRPAQFF. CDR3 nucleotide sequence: TGCGCCAGCAGCCAAGATAAACGGCCGGCGCAGTTCTTC.

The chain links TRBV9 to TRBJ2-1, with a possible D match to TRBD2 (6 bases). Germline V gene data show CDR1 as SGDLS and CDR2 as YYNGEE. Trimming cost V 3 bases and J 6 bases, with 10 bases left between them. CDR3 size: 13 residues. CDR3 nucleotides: TGTGCCAGCAGCGGGAGGGAGTCCAATGAGCAGTTCTTC. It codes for CASSGRESNEQFF.

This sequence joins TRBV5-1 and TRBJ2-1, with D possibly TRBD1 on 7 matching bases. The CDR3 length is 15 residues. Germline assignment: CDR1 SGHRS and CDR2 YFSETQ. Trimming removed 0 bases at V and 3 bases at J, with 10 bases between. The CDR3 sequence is CASSLAGGNYNEQFF. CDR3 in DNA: TGCGCCAGCAGCTTGGCAGGGGGGAACTACAATGAGCAGTTCTTC.

The CDR3 DNA reads TGCAGTGCCCGCGTGGACGGATCCTACGAGCAGTACTTC. Translation: CSARVDGSYEQYF. The rearrangement joins TRBV20-1 to TRBJ2-7; no definite D call. The ends were cut back, 6 bases at V and 1 base at J, with 13 bases in the middle. CDR1 and CDR2 from the germline V gene are DFQATT and SNEGSKA (reference sequence). The CDR3 extends over 13 amino acids.

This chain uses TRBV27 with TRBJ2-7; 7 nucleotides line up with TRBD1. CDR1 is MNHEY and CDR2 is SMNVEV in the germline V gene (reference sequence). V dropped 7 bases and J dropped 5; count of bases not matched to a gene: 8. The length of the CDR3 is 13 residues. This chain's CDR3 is CASTDRENHEQYF. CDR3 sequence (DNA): TGTGCCAGCACCGACAGGGAGAACCACGAGCAGTACTTC.

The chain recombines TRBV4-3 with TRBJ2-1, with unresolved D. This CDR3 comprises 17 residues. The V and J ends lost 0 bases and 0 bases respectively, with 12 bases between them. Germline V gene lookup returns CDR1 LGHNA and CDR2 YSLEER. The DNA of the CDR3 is TGCGCCAGCAGCCAAGATACCGGACGTAGCTCCTACAATGAGCAGTTCTTC. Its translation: CASSQDTGRSSYNEQFF.

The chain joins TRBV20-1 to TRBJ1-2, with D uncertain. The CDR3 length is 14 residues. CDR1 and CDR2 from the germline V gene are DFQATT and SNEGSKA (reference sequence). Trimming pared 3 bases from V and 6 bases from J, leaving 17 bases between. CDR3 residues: CSASGPADGNGYTF. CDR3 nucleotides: TGCAGTGCTAGCGGGCCGGCGGATGGAAATGGCTACACCTTC.

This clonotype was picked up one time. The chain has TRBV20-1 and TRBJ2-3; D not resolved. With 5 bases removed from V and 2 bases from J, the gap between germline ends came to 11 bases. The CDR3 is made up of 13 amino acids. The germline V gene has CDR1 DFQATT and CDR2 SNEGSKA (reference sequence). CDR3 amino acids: CSAPDYSTDTQYF. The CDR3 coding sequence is TGCAGTGCTCCAGATTATTCCACAGATACGCAGTATTTT.